The clone carrying this T cell receptor beta chain was counted once. This specimen belongs to a study of blood T cell repertoires in COVID-19. Between the trimmed V and J ends, which lost 3 bases and 4 bases, there was a span of 8 bases. The CDR3 is made up of 13 amino acids. The germline CDR1 and CDR2 sequences are SGHTA and FQGNSA. Assay used: immunoSEQ multiplex PCR; TCRdb lists only in-frame clones, some missing. The sample holds approximately 170,000 clones; 80% to 85% are singletons and the top ten take less than 3%. The V gene is TRBV7-2, the J gene TRBJ2-3; D is possibly TRBD2 (6 bases). The clonotype comes from a human donor with acute or convalescent COVID-19. The donor label of this sample is uncertain. Sequenced material: peripheral blood. The CDR3 protein is CASSFGTSDTQYF. The CDR3 region has the DNA TGTGCCAGCAGCTTCGGGACTTCAGATACGCAGTATTTT.